This TCR beta chain was observed in a study of T-cell reconstitution after alpha-beta-depleted transplantation in children. V was clipped by 5 bases and J by 5 bases; unmatched bases: 21. CDR3 length: 19 residues. Germline V gene data show CDR1 as SGHVS and CDR2 as FQNEAQ. The study's findings and limits: Expanded graft clones numbering several hundred reportedly gave rise to alpha-beta T cells about two months after transplant. A year had passed since transplant, and T-cell counts and diversity by then came mostly from newly produced T cells. Certain patients had high TCRbeta diversity at day 60, and it came from recipient T cells and thymic progenitors that survived.

Using unique molecular identifiers, the investigators prepared the TCRbeta library. TCRdb called the PCR reads again in MiXCR, with one record for every CDR3 protein. This table holds 500,000 to 650,000 distinct CDR3 sequences, about an eighth found once. This clonotype was counted only a few times. Its matching antigen is unknown. The rearrangement links TRBV7-8 to TRBJ2-1, with TRBD2 matching 7 bases. Sequenced material: PBMCs, mostly from graft donor cells, taken 360 days after TCRalphabeta/CD19-depleted stem cell transplant. The TCR sequence derives from a male patient aged 5 to 17 who had a stem cell transplant for acute myeloid leukemia, so the T cells may come from the graft donor. The CDR3 protein is CASSPHPHSGVGTNNEQFF. The CDR3 nucleotides are TGTGCCAGCAGCCCTCACCCTCACAGCGGGGTGGGGACTAACAATGAGCAGTTCTTC.